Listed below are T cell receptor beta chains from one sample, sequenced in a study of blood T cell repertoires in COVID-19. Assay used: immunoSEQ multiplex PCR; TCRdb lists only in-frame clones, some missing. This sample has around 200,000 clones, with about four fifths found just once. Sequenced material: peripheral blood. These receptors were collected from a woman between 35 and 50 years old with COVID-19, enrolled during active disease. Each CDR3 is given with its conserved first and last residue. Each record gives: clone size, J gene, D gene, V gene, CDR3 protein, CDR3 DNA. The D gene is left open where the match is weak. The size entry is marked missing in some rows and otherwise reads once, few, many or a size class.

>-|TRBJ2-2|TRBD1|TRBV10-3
CAHRGGTGGAGELFF
TGTGCCCACAGAGGAGGGACAGGGGGAGCCGGGGAGCTGTTTTTT
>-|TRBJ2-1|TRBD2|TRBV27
CASSLGAGGQNEQFF
TGTGCCAGCAGCTTGGGAGCGGGAGGGCAGAATGAGCAGTTCTTC
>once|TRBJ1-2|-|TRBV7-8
CASSPGQPGYTF
TGTGCCAGCAGCCCAGGACAGCCCGGCTACACCTTC
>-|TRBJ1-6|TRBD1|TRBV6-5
CASSFGQGNSPLHF
TGTGCCAGCAGTTTTGGACAGGGGAATTCACCCCTCCACTTT
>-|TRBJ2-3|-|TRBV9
CASSVEKPDTQYF
TGTGCCAGCAGCGTAGAGAAGCCAGATACGCAGTATTTT
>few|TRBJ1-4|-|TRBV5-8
CASSLLLKGANEKLFF
TGTGCCAGCAGCTTGTTGCTGAAGGGGGCTAATGAAAAACTGTTTTTT
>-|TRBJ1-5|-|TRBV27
CASSLFSRNSNQPQHF
TGTGCCAGCAGTTTATTCAGCAGGAATAGCAATCAGCCCCAGCATTTT
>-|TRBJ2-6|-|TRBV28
CASSLPPLSGANVLTF
TGTGCCAGCAGTTTACCCCCACTCTCTGGGGCCAACGTCCTGACTTTC
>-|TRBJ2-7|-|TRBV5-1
CASSLDPPRAYEQYF
TGCGCCAGCAGCTTGGACCCACCCCGGGCCTACGAGCAGTACTTC
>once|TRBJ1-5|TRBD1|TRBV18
CASSLRGRDQPQHF
TGTGCCAGCTCCTTGAGGGGGCGCGATCAGCCCCAGCATTTT
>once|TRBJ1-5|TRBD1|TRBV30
CAWSTGQLINQPQHF
TGTGCCTGGTCCACGGGACAGCTCATCAATCAGCCCCAGCATTTT
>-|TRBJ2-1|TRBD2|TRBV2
CASSEVGGRAYNEQFF
TGTGCCAGCAGTGAAGTCGGGGGGAGGGCCTACAATGAGCAGTTCTTC
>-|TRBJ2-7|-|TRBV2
CASRPDMTSSYEQYF
TGTGCCAGCAGGCCGGACATGACCTCCTCCTACGAGCAGTACTTC
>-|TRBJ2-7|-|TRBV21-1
CASSKGEVDYEQYF
TGTGCCAGCAGCAAAGGGGAGGTGGACTACGAGCAGTACTTC
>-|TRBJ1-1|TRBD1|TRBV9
CASSVGTGVDTEAFF
TGTGCCAGCAGCGTAGGAACAGGGGTGGACACTGAAGCTTTCTTT
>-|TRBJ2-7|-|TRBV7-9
CASSESGIYEQYF
TGTGCCAGCAGCGAGTCCGGGATCTACGAGCAGTACTTC
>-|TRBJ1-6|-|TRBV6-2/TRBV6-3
CASSLGHRSSPLHF
TGTGCCAGCAGCCTGGGACATCGATCTTCACCCCTCCACTTT
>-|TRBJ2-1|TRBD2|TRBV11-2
CASSLEGWPSGGDNEQFF
TGTGCCAGCAGCTTAGAAGGATGGCCTAGCGGGGGGGACAATGAGCAGTTCTTC
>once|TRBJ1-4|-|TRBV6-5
CASSSAGETNEKLFF
TGTGCCAGCAGCTCCGCAGGGGAGACTAATGAAAAACTGTTTTTT
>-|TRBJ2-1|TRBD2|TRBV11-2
CASRKKLAPEDNEQFF
TGTGCCAGCAGGAAAAAACTAGCGCCGGAAGACAATGAGCAGTTCTTC
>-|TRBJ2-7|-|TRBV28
CASVVQGRYEQYF
TGTGCCAGCGTCGTACAGGGGAGGTACGAGCAGTACTTC
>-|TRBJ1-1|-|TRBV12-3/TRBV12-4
CASGSTVNTEAFF
TGTGCCAGCGGGTCAACAGTGAACACTGAAGCTTTCTTT
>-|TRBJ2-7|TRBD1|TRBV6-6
CASSYSGQYEQYF
TGTGCCAGCAGTTACTCGGGACAGTACGAGCAGTACTTC
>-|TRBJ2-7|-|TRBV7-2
CASSFRRDSAYEQYF
TGTGCCAGCAGTTTTCGGAGGGACAGTGCCTACGAGCAGTACTTC
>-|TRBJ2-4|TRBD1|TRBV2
CASRMDRVAKNIQYF
TGTGCCAGCAGGATGGACAGGGTAGCCAAAAACATTCAGTACTTC
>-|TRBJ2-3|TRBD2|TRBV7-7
CASSLEAAGTTDTQYF
TGTGCCAGCAGCTTAGAAGCAGCGGGGACCACAGATACGCAGTATTTT
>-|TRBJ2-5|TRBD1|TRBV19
CASSSQGQETQYF
TGTGCCAGTAGTTCACAGGGGCAGGAGACCCAGTACTTC
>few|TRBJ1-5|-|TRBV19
CASSKMEDQPQHF
TGTGCCAGTAGTAAAATGGAGGATCAGCCCCAGCATTTT
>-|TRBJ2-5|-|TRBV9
CASSGGGPPETQYF
TGTGCCAGCAGCGGAGGAGGGCCGCCAGAGACCCAGTACTTC
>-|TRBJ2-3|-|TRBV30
CACSLGLPQYF
TGTGCTTGCTCATTGGGACTTCCGCAGTATTTT
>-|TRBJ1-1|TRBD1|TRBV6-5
CASSYQGDTEAFF
TGTGCCAGCAGTTATCAGGGGGACACTGAAGCTTTCTTT
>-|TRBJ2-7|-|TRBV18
CASSPVEGTYYEQYF
TGTGCCAGCTCACCGGTGGAGGGGACGTACTACGAGCAGTACTTC
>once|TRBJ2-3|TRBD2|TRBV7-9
CASSLALAGPTDTQYF
TGTGCCAGCAGCTTAGCCCTAGCGGGACCCACAGATACGCAGTATTTT
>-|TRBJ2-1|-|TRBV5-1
CASSLDSRNEQFF
TGCGCCAGCAGCTTGGACTCCCGGAATGAGCAGTTCTTC
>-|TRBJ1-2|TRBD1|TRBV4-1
CASSHYGTDYGYTF
TGCGCCAGCAGCCACTATGGGACAGACTATGGCTACACCTTC
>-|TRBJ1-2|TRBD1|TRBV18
CASSPETGSRGGYTF
TGTGCCAGCTCACCAGAGACAGGGAGTCGCGGTGGCTACACCTTC
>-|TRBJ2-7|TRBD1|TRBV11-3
CASSSGTGGDEQYF
TGTGCCAGCAGCTCCGGGACAGGGGGCGACGAGCAGTACTTC
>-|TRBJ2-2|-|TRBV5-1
CASSSDSTGELFF
TGCGCCAGCAGTTCCGACAGCACCGGGGAGCTGTTTTTT
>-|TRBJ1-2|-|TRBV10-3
CAISGNWGQNYGYTF
TGTGCCATCAGTGGAAATTGGGGCCAGAACTATGGCTACACCTTC
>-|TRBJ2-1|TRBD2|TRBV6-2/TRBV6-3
CASSYRGGFTVYEQFF
TGTGCCAGCAGTTACCGCGGGGGGTTCACCGTCTATGAGCAGTTCTTC